A selection of T cell receptor beta chains follows, all from one sample in a study of OX40 agonist ivuxolimab in advanced cancers. The repertoire was sequenced with immunoSEQ multiplex PCR; TCRdb's copy has only in-frame clones and lacks some. The sample contains some 35,000 clones, more than 70% of which appear only once. This sample comprised CD4+ or CD8+ T cells sorted from blood, obtained in a trial of the OX40 agonist ivuxolimab. Receptor source: an adult with an advanced solid tumor such as melanoma, head and neck, liver or kidney cancer. Each CDR3 is given with its conserved first and last residue. D genes are given only for firm matches. Size is stated for part of the rows, as once, few or many counts, or as a class when the clone is expanded.

V,D,size,J,DNA,CDR3
TRBV6-1,-,-,TRBJ1-5,TGTGCCAGCACCTCCAGGGGAAGGAATCAGCCCCAGCATTTT,CASTSRGRNQPQHF
TRBV7-9,-,-,TRBJ2-7,TGTGCCAGCAGCTTTTACGGGGTTGGCTTTGGCGAGCAGTACTTC,CASSFYGVGFGEQYF
TRBV13,-,-,TRBJ2-7,TGTGCCAGCAGCTCCCACAGCGGCGGCTCCTACGAGCAGTACTTC,CASSSHSGGSYEQYF
TRBV14,-,once,TRBJ1-2,TGTGCCAGCAGCCCGAACGGTCCCTATGGCTACACCTTC,CASSPNGPYGYTF
TRBV11-2,-,-,TRBJ1-1,TGTGCCAGCAGCATCAGGGTGAGGGGTACTGAAGCTTTCTTT,CASSIRVRGTEAFF
TRBV28,TRBD2,-,TRBJ2-7,TGTGCCAGCAGTTTACCGGGGGGGGACGAGCAGTACTTC,CASSLPGGDEQYF
TRBV11-2,TRBD1,-,TRBJ1-2,TGTGCCAGCAGCTTAGATTCGCAGGGGGGGAACTATGGCTACACCTTC,CASSLDSQGGNYGYTF
TRBV27,-,few,TRBJ1-2,TGTGCCAGCAGTTTGCGGCAGGGAAACTATGGCTACACCTTC,CASSLRQGNYGYTF
TRBV7-2,-,-,TRBJ1-3,TGTGCCAGCAGCTTAGAACCGAACTCTGGAAACACCATATATTTT,CASSLEPNSGNTIYF
TRBV30,TRBD2,-,TRBJ2-1,TGTGCCTGGAGTAGATTAGCGGGAGTTGTGAATGAGCAGTTCTTC,CAWSRLAGVVNEQFF